Described below is a single T cell receptor beta chain sequence and its context. The specificity of this receptor is unknown. This specimen belongs to a study of T cells in severe cutaneous drug reactions (dated by TCRdb to between 2019 and 2020). Broadly, across the study: Recruitment took place between about 2010 and 2019, drawing patients from Taiwan, Thailand and a European registry network. Only patients with a probable or definite SJS/TEN or DRESS diagnosis by RegiSCAR criteria were enrolled. The Naranjo algorithm and the ALDEN drug causality algorithm were used to assign the culprit drug. Blister fluids/cells, PBMC and other biological samples were taken from patients in the acute stage or the recovery stage. The study paired bulk TCR sequencing with single-cell sequencing, quantitative PCR validation, functional assays and transgenic mouse experiments. To build the libraries, iRepertoire multiplex PCR was used, and the authors pointed to a comparison in which iRepertoire and 5' RACE methods, with or without UMI, captured abundant clonotypes similarly.

Library preparation used the iRepertoire multiplex PCR system with TCR subtype-specific primers for both bulk and single-cell sequencing. Multiplex PCR using primers aimed at the V, D and J gene regions produced the bulk TCR beta libraries. Approximately 85-550 ng of RNA per sample was used as input for bulk TCR library preparation. An Illumina MiSeq was used to sequence the bulk TCR beta amplicons. The original methods were these. Sample misassignments and low-quality sequencing reads were filtered out during quality control steps. The amino acids lying between the V-gene Y[YFLI]C motif and the J-segment [FW]GXGT motif were defined as CDR3. CDR3 clonotypes and TRBV and TRBJ gene assignments were based on the IMGT database. TRBV expression in each sample was normalized to the mean of the same gene in PBMC from 45 or so healthy donors. Through TCRdb reprocessing, the reads give one entry per CDR3 protein sequence; DNA is omitted. The V and J calls follow TCRdb's processing rather than the paper's. The sample table gives tens of thousands of distinct CDR3 sequences. The ten top clones hold around 7% of the sample.

Sequencing was performed on donors who were patients with carbamazepine-induced Stevens-Johnson syndrome or toxic epidermal necrolysis (CBZ-SJS/TEN). The peripheral blood repertoires were obtained from CBZ-SJS/TEN patients of Han Chinese origin (about 5) and European origin (about six). Next-generation sequencing was used to profile the T cell receptor repertoires of patients with drug-induced severe cutaneous adverse reactions in a search for drug-specific clonotypes. RNA was isolated either from blister cells of skin lesions or from peripheral blood mononuclear cells. What the research found in general, with its limitations: A public TCRbeta CDR3 was found in all seven CBZ-SJS/TEN blister samples (mean roughly 13%) but was undetectable or scarce in tolerant-control and healthy-donor PBMC. According to the authors, further study is still needed to determine whether the public TCR generalizes to SJS/TEN caused by other drugs. A strong increase in TRBV12-4 usage was observed in CBZ-SJS/TEN patients, with averages of approximately 32% in blister cells and roughly 5% in PBMC.

Per the germline V gene, SGHRS is the CDR1 and YFSETQ is the CDR2. The CDR3, from cysteine to phenylalanine, totals 13 residues. No DNA sequence was recorded. The sequenced material came from PBMCs. This TCR came from a human donor with toxic epidermal necrolysis, a severe cutaneous drug reaction. The rearrangement combines TRBV5-1 with TRBJ2-7; TCRdb outputs TRBD2, but without DNA this stays unchecked. The CDR3 in this case is CASSEGTSGEQYF.